This is a list of T cell receptor beta chains from one sample in a study of T cell responses to AZD1222 COVID-19 vaccine. Some clones are missing from TCRdb's copy, which holds only in-frame ones; the method was immunoSEQ multiplex PCR. The sample lists about 150,000 clones, approximately 88% occurring once. The sample in question was peripheral blood, obtained on day 0 of MenACWY control vaccination. These receptors were taken from an adult in good health. Each CDR3 is given with its conserved first and last residue. The D gene is left open where the match is weak.

. | TRBV12-3/TRBV12-4 | CASNPAVGSPLHF
. | TRBV7-9 | CASSLRDITDTQYF
TRBD1 | TRBV6-5 | CASTKPGTGNTIYF
TRBD1 | TRBV20-1 | CSASASGTASYEQYF
. | TRBV19 | CASSPGPGRSYNEQFF
TRBD1 | TRBV5-4 | CASSGGTGGYYGYTF
. | TRBV10-3 | CAISESSAYEQYF
. | TRBV7-2 | CASSSGRAYGYTF
. | TRBV5-6 | CASSPGGLNTEAFF
. | TRBV5-4 | CASSFRKGTFSPLHF